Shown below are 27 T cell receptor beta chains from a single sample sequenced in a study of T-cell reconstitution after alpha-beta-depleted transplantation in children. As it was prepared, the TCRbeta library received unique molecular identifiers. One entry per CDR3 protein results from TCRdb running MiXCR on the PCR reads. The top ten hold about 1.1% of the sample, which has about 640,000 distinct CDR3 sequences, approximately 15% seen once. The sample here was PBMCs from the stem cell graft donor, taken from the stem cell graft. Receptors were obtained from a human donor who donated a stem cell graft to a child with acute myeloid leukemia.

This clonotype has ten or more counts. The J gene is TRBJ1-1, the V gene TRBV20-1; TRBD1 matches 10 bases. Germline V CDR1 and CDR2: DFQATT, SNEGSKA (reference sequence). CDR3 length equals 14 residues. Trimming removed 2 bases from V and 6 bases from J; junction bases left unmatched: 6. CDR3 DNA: TGCAGTGCTAGACGGACAGGGGGAGTAGCTGAAGCTTTCTTT. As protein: CSARRTGGVAEAFF.

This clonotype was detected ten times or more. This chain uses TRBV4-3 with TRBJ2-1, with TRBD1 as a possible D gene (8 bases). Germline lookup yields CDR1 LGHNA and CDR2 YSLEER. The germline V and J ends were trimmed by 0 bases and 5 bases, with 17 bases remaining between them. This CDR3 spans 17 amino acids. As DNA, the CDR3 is TGCGCCAGCAGCCAAGAATACAGGGGGAGGGTCCACAATGAGCAGTTCTTC. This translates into CASSQEYRGRVHNEQFF.

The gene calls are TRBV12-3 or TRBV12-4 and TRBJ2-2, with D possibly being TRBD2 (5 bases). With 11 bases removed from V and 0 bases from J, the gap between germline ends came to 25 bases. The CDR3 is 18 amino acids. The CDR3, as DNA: TGTGCCTTCTGTTTAGGGCGGACTTTCGTTGCGAACACCGGGGAGCTGTTTTTT. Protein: CAFCLGRTFVANTGELFF.

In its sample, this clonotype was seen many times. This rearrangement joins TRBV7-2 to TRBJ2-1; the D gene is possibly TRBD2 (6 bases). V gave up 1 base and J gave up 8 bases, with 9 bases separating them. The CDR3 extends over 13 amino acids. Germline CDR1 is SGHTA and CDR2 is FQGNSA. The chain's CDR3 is CASSLVTGDEQFF. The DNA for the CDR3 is TGTGCCAGCAGCTTAGTAACGGGGGATGAGCAGTTCTTC.

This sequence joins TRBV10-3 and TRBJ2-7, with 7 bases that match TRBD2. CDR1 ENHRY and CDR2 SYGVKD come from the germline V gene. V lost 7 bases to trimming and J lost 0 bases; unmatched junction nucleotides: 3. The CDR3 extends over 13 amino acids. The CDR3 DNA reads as TGTGCCATCAAGCGGGGCCACTCCTACGAGCAGTACTTC. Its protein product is CAIKRGHSYEQYF.

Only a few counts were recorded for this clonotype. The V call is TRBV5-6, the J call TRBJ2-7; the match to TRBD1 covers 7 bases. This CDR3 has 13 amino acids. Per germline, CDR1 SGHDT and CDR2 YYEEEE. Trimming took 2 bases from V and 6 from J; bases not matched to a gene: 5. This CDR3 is CASSFSPGGEQYV. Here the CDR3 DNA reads TGTGCCAGCAGCTTCTCTCCAGGGGGCGAGCAGTACGTC.

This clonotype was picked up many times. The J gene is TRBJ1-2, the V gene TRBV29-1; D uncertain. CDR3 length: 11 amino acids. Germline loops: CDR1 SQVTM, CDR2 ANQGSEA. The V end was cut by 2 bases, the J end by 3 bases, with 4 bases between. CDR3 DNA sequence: TGCAGCGTTGAACAGGACTATGGCTACACCTTC. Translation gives CSVEQDYGYTF.

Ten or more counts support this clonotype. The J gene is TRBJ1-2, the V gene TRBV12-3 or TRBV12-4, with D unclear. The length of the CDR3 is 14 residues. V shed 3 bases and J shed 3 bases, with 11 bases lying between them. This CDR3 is CASSFLTVDYGYTF. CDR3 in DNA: TGTGCCAGCAGTTTTCTCACAGTTGACTATGGCTACACCTTC.

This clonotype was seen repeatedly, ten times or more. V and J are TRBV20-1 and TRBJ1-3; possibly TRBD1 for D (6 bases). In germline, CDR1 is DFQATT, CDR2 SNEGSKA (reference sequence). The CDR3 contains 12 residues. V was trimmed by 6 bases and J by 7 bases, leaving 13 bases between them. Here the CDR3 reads CSARGGRNTIYF. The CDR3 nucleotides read TGCAGTGCCCGTGGGGGGCGCAACACCATATATTTT.

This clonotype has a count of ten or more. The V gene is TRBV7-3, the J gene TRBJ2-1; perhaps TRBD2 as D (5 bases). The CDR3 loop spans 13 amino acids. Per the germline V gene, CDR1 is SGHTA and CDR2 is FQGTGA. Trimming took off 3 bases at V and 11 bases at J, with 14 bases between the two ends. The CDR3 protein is CASSFEEARQQFF. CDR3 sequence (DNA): TGTGCCAGCAGCTTCGAGGAGGCCCGTCAGCAGTTCTTC.

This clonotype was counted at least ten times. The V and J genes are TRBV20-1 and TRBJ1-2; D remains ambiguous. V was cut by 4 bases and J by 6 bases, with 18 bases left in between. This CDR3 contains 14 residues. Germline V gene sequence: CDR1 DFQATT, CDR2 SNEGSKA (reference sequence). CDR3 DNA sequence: TGCAGTGCTACCCGCCCGGAGGGCGCGGATGGCTACACCTTC. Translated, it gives CSATRPEGADGYTF.

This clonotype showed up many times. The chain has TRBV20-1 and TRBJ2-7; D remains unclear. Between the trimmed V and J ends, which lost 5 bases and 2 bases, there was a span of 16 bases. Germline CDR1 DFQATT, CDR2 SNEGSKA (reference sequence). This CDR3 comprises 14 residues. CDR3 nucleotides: TGCAGTGCTCGCCAACAGCGATCTCCCTACGAGCAGTACTTC. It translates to CSARQQRSPYEQYF.

CDR3 in amino acids: CASSSDPRVYGYTF. The CDR3 DNA follows: TGTGCCAGCAGTTCTGACCCTAGAGTCTATGGCTACACCTTC. This chain links TRBV28 with TRBJ1-2, with D unclear. This CDR3 contains 14 residues. The ends were cut back, 4 bases at V and 4 bases at J, with 13 bases in the middle. Germline CDR1 MDHEN, CDR2 SYDVKM.

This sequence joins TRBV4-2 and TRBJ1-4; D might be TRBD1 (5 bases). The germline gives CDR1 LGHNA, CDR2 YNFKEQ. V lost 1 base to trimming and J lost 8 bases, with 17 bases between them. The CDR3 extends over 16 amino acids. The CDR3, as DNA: TGTGCCAGCAGCCAAGTCGAGCGGGACTGGGACGAAAAACTGTTTTTT. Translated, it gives CASSQVERDWDEKLFF.

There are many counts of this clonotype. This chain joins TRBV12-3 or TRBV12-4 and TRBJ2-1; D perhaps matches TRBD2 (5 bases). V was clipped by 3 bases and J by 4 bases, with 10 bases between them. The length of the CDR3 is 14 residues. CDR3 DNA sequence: TGTGCCAGCAGTTTTGGACTCCGATACAATGAGCAGTTCTTC. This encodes CASSFGLRYNEQFF.

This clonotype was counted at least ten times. The CDR3 DNA is TGTGCCAGCAGCTTAACGGGTCAGGGCGTCTACGAGCAGTACTTC. This gives the protein CASSLTGQGVYEQYF. The J gene is TRBJ2-7, the V gene TRBV7-3; possibly TRBD1 for D (5 bases). The CDR3 covers 15 residues. The germline gives CDR1 SGHTA, CDR2 FQGTGA. V was shortened by 0 bases and J by 3 bases, with 12 bases between the two germline ends.

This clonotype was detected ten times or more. The CDR3 is CASSYSRGNSGANVLTF. The CDR3 DNA sequence: TGTGCCAGCAGTTACTCGCGGGGAAACTCTGGGGCCAACGTCCTGACTTTC. V is TRBV6-5 and J is TRBJ2-6, with D perhaps TRBD2 (6 bases). V shed 0 bases and J shed 0 bases, with 9 bases lying between them. The CDR3 consists of 17 residues. Germline CDR1 reads MNHEY; CDR2 reads SVGAGI.

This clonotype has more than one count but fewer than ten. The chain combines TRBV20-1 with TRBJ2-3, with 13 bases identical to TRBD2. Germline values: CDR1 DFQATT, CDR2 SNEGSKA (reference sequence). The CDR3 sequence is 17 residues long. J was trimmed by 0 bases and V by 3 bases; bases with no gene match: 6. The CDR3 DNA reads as TGCAGTGCTAGGACTAGCGGGGGGACCACTAGCACAGATACGCAGTATTTT. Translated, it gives CSARTSGGTTSTDTQYF.

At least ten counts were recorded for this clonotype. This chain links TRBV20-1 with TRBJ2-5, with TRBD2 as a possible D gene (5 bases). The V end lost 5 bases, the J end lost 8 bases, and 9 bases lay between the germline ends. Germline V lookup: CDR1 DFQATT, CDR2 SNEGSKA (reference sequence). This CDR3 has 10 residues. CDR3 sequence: CSAFRGTQYF. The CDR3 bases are TGCAGTGCTTTCCGGGGTACCCAGTACTTC.

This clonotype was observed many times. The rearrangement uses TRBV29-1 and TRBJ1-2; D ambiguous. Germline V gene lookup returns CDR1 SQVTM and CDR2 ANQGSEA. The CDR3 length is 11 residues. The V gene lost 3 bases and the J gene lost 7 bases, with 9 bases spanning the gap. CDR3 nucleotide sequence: TGCAGCGTTGAGGTGGGAACTGGCTACACCTTC. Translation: CSVEVGTGYTF.

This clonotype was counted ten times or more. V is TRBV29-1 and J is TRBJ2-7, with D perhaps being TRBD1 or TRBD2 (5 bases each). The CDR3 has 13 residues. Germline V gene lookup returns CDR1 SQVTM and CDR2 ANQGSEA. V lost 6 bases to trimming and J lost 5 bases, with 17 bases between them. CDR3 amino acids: CSVVFWGFDEQYF. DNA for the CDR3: TGCAGCGTCGTCTTTTGGGGGTTCGACGAGCAGTACTTC.

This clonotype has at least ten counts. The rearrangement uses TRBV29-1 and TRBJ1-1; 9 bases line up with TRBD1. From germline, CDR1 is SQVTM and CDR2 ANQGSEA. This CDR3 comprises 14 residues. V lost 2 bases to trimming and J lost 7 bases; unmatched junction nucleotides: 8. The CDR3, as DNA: TGCAGCGTTGAATTCCCGGACAGGGGAGGTGAAGCTTTCTTT. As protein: CSVEFPDRGGEAFF.

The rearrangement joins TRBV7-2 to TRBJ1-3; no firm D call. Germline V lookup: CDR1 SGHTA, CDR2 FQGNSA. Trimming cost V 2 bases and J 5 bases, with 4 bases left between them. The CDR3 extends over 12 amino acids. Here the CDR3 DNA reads TGTGCCAGCAGCTTATCCAGAAACACCATATATTTT. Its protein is CASSLSRNTIYF.

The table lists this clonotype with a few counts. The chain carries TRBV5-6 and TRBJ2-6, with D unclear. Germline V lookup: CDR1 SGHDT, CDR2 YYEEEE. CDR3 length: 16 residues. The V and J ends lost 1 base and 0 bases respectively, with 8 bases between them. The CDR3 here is CASSLRARSGANVLTF. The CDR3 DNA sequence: TGTGCCAGCAGCTTGAGGGCACGCTCTGGGGCCAACGTCCTGACTTTC. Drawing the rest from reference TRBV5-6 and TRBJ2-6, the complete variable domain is DAGVTQSPTHLIKTRGQQVTLRCSPKSGHDTVSWYQQALGQGPQFIFQYYEEEERQRGNFPDRFSGHQFPNYSSELNVNALLLGDSALYLCASSLRARSGANVLTFGAGSRLTVL.

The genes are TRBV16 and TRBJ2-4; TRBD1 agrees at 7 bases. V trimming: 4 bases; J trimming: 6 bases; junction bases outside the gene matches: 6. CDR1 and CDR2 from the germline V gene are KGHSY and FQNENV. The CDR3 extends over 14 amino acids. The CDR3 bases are TGTGCCAGCAGCCCTACAGGGGCATCAAACATTCAGTACTTC. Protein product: CASSPTGASNIQYF.

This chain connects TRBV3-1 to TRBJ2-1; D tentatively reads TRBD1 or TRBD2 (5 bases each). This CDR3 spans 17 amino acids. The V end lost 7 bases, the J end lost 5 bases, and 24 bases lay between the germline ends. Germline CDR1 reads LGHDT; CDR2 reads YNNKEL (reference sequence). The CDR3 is CASTPEGVTGPNNEQFF. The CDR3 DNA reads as TGTGCCAGCACCCCGGAAGGTGTGACGGGGCCAAACAATGAGCAGTTCTTC.

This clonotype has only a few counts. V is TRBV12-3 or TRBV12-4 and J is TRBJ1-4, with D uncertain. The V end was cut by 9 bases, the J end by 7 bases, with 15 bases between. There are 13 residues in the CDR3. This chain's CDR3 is CASTGRPGEKLFF. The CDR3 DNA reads TGTGCCAGTACCGGGAGGCCGGGTGAAAAACTGTTTTTT.